The 17 T cell receptor beta chains presented below share a single source sample, sequenced in a study of blood T cell repertoires in COVID-19. Data came from immunoSEQ multiplex PCR; TCRdb stores just in-frame clones and leaves some out. Counted here are 390,000 or so clones, 70% to 90% occurring once; the ten biggest clones make up about 10%. The sample consisted of peripheral blood. These receptors all come from a woman under 40 with COVID-19, enrolled during active disease.

The chain employs TRBV7-3 and TRBJ2-7, with 10 bases lining up with TRBD1. CDR1 is SGHTA, CDR2 FQGTGA, per germline. This CDR3 has 18 amino acids. Trimming cost V 5 bases and J 7 bases; bases outside gene matches: 20. The CDR3, as DNA: TGTGCCAGCAGCCCAACAAAATCCGGGACAGGGGTCTCGGGGGAGCAGTACTTC. As protein: CASSPTKSGTGVSGEQYF.

The gene calls are TRBV3-1 (or the pseudogene TRBV3-2) and TRBJ2-3, with D possibly TRBD2 on 5 matching bases. With 1 base removed from V and 4 bases from J, the gap between germline ends came to 15 bases. This CDR3 region has 16 residues. Germline values: CDR1 LGHDT, CDR2 YNNKEL (reference sequence). CDR3: CASSQVRGPGPDTQYF. CDR3 sequence (DNA): TGTGCCAGCAGCCAAGTACGGGGTCCCGGGCCAGATACGCAGTATTTT.

This sequence joins TRBV19 and TRBJ2-1, with 7 bases lining up with TRBD2. Trimming at V came to 6 bases and at J to 6 bases, leaving 5 bases not matched to a gene. Germline assignment: CDR1 LNHDA and CDR2 SQIVND (reference sequence). This CDR3 is 13 amino acids long. DNA for the CDR3: TGTGCCAGTAGCCCCTGGGGGGGCAATGAGCAGTTCTTC. This codes for CASSPWGGNEQFF.

This chain uses TRBV29-1 with TRBJ2-1, with 12 bases fitting TRBD2. Germline lookup yields CDR1 SQVTM and CDR2 ANQGSEA. The J segment lost 5 bases and the V segment lost 4 bases, leaving 6 bases of the junction unmatched. The CDR3 sequence is 15 residues long. The CDR3 region is CSVVRLAGDHNEQFF. The CDR3 nucleotides read TGCAGCGTTGTACGACTAGCGGGAGACCACAATGAGCAGTTCTTC.

The chain links TRBV19 to TRBJ2-2; weak D call: TRBD1 (5 bases). The CDR3 spans 15 residues. Germline values: CDR1 LNHDA, CDR2 SQIVND (reference sequence). V dropped 6 bases and J dropped 5 bases, with 16 bases sitting between them. The chain's CDR3 is CASSRPETVTGELFF. CDR3 coding DNA: TGTGCCAGTAGCCGGCCGGAGACAGTTACCGGGGAGCTGTTTTTT. Looking up the rest from reference TRBV19 and TRBJ2-2 gives the full variable domain: DGGITQSPKYLFRKEGQNVTLSCEQNLNHDAMYWYRQDPGQGLRLIYYSQIVNDFQKGDIAEGYSVSREKKESFPLTVTSAQKNPTAFYLCASSRPETVTGELFFGEGSRLTVL.

The chain is built from TRBV6-6 and TRBJ2-2, with D tentatively TRBD2 (6 bases). The CDR3 length is 15 residues. Trimming stripped 6 bases from V and 2 bases from J, with 13 bases between. Germline CDR1 MNHNY, CDR2 SVGAGI (reference sequence). CDR3: CASRPGLSNTGELFF. The CDR3 nucleotides read TGTGCCAGCAGGCCGGGACTCTCCAACACCGGGGAGCTGTTTTTT.

This rearrangement joins TRBV10-3 to TRBJ2-2, with TRBD2 identical over 8 bases. V trimming: 7 bases; J trimming: 4 bases; junction bases outside the gene matches: 5. This CDR3 region has 14 residues. Germline V gene lookup returns CDR1 ENHRY and CDR2 SYGVKD. The CDR3 DNA sequence: TGTGCCATCAAGGAACTAGCGGCCACCGGGGAGCTGTTTTTT. Protein: CAIKELAATGELFF.

The chain combines TRBV9 with TRBJ2-7; D might be TRBD2 (5 bases). This CDR3 has 13 amino acids. V lost 0 bases, J lost 5 bases, and 9 bases lay in between. Per germline, CDR1 SGDLS and CDR2 YYNGEE. CDR3 sequence: CASSVGGRDEQYF. CDR3 sequence (DNA): TGTGCCAGCAGCGTAGGAGGGCGCGACGAGCAGTACTTC. Looking up the rest from reference TRBV9 and TRBJ2-7 gives the full variable domain: DSGVTQTPKHLITATGQRVTLRCSPRSGDLSVYWYQQSLDQGLQFLIQYYNGEERAKGNILERFSAQQFPDLHSELNLSSLELGDSALYFCASSVGGRDEQYFGPGTRLTVT.

The chain has TRBV5-4 and TRBJ1-2, with unresolved D. V was cut by 2 bases and J by 8 bases, with 16 bases left in between. This CDR3 comprises 14 residues. Germline CDR1 reads SGHNT; CDR2 reads YYREEE (reference sequence). The CDR3, as DNA: TGTGCCAGCAGCTTATACAGAGGTTCGGGGGGCTACACCTTC. It is translated as CASSLYRGSGGYTF.

This chain uses TRBV28 with TRBJ2-6; 7 bases align to TRBD1. With V trimmed by 3 bases and J by 0 bases, 8 bases remained unmatched. The CDR3 spans 18 residues. Germline CDR1 reads MDHEN; CDR2 reads SYDVKM. The CDR3 is CASSFRGQFFSGANVLTF. The CDR3 region has the DNA TGTGCCAGCAGTTTTCGGGGACAGTTTTTCTCTGGGGCCAACGTCCTGACTTTC.

The gene calls are TRBV5-6 and TRBJ2-3; 8 bases match TRBD1. There are 15 residues in the CDR3. Germline loops: CDR1 SGHDT, CDR2 YYEEEE. The ends lost 4 bases at V and 2 bases at J; junction bases unmatched: 6. The CDR3: CASSPGTGDTDTQYF. The CDR3 DNA reads as TGTGCCAGCAGCCCCGGGACAGGAGACACAGATACGCAGTATTTT.

The V gene is TRBV6-5, the J gene TRBJ1-5; TRBD1 is a possible D gene (5 bases). The length of the CDR3 is 16 residues. Germline CDR1 reads MNHEY; CDR2 reads SVGAGI. V lost 4 bases and J lost 0, with 13 bases in between. The CDR3 DNA reads as TGTGCCAGCAGTTCCGACAGTTTCGGTAGCAATCAGCCCCAGCATTTT. Its protein product is CASSSDSFGSNQPQHF.

The chain is built from TRBV6-2 or TRBV6-3 and TRBJ1-5, with D possibly matching TRBD1 (5 bases). The CDR3 consists of 15 residues. Germline V gene sequence: CDR1 MNHEY, CDR2 SVGEGT. Trimming removed 6 bases from V and 5 bases from J, with 17 bases in between. DNA of the CDR3: TGTGCCAGCAGCTCCCCGGCCCAGGGCTATCAGCCCCAGCATTTT. Translation: CASSSPAQGYQPQHF.

The V and J genes are TRBV5-1 and TRBJ1-6; 7 bases line up with TRBD1. This CDR3 has 15 amino acids. Germline assignment: CDR1 SGHRS and CDR2 YFSETQ. V shed 3 bases and J 8 bases; nucleotides not matched to a gene: 8. DNA for the CDR3: TGCGCCAGCAGCTCGACAGGGTCCCCCGATTCACCCCTCCACTTT. Its protein product is CASSSTGSPDSPLHF.

The chain joins TRBV5-1 to TRBJ2-3; D perhaps matches TRBD2 (5 bases). Germline loops: CDR1 SGHRS, CDR2 YFSETQ. Trimming left V 0 bases short and J 2 bases short, with 13 bases between. This CDR3 spans 16 amino acids. The CDR3 DNA reads as TGCGCCAGCAGCTTGGGGTCAGCGGCCTCCACAGATACGCAGTATTTT. This codes for CASSLGSAASTDTQYF.

The chain links TRBV3-1 (or the pseudogene TRBV3-2) to TRBJ2-7; 11 nucleotides align to TRBD2. J lost 5 bases, V lost 0 bases, and 6 bases had no gene match. The CDR3 runs 16 residues. Germline assignment: CDR1 LGHDT and CDR2 YNNKEL (reference sequence). CDR3 residues: CASSQDFPSGRNEQYF. The DNA of the CDR3 is TGTGCCAGCAGCCAAGATTTCCCTAGCGGGAGGAACGAGCAGTACTTC.

This clone was seen only a few times. The chain links TRBV28 to TRBJ1-6; 7 positions match TRBD1. Germline values: CDR1 MDHEN, CDR2 SYDVKM. CDR3 length: 13 amino acids. With 8 bases clipped from V and 7 bases from J, the junction kept 5 bases outside the gene matches. CDR3 coding DNA: TGTGCCAGCTTAGACAGGGCAAATTCACCCCTCCACTTT. This gives the protein CASLDRANSPLHF.